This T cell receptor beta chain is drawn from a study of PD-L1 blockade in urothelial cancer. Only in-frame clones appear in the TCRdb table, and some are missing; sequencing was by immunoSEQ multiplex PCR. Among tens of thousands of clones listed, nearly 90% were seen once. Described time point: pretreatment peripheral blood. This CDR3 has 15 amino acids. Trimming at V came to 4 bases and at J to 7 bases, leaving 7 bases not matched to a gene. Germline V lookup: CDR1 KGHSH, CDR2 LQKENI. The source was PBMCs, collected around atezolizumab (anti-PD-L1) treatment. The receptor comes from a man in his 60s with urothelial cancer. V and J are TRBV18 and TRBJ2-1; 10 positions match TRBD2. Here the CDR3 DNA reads TGTGCCAGCTCACGTGGGACTAGCGTTGAGAATGAGCAGTTCTTC. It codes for CASSRGTSVENEQFF.